A single sample is the source of the 22 T cell receptor beta chains below, sequenced in a study of OX40 agonist ivuxolimab in advanced cancers. The repertoire was sequenced with immunoSEQ multiplex PCR; TCRdb's copy has only in-frame clones and lacks some. This sample carries 75,000 to 95,000 clones, less than 95% of them seen once, and the ten largest clones take roughly 9.6%. Sequenced material: CD4+ or CD8+ T cells sorted from blood, taken in a trial of the OX40 agonist ivuxolimab. Source of these receptors: an adult with an advanced solid tumor such as melanoma, head and neck, liver or kidney cancer.

This chain links TRBV4-1 with TRBJ2-7; 8 bases are shared with TRBD1. Germline lookup yields CDR1 MGHRA and CDR2 YSYEKL. The CDR3 is 15 amino acids. J gave up 2 bases and V 4 bases, and 7 bases lay outside the gene matches. The CDR3 DNA sequence: TGCGCCAGCAGCCCCAAGGAGACAGGGGCCTACGAGCAGTACTTC. This encodes CASSPKETGAYEQYF.

The count of this clone is one. An end of the junction differs from the germline gene, which may be a read error. CDR3 sequence: CASSVSVTGGSEAFF. CDR3 DNA sequence: TGTGCCAGCAGTGTATCCGTGACAGGAGGGTCTGAAGCTTTCTTT. The gene calls are TRBV27 and TRBJ1-1, with D possibly TRBD1 on 6 matching bases. Germline CDR1 is MNHEY and CDR2 is SMNVEV (reference sequence). The CDR3 has 15 amino acids.

This chain uses TRBV13 with TRBJ1-5; D is possibly TRBD1 (6 bases). In germline, CDR1 is PRHDT, CDR2 FYEKMQ (reference sequence). CDR3 length equals 14 residues. V was pared by 0 bases and J by 6 bases, with 9 bases between. The CDR3 sequence: CASSLGQGSQPQHF. In DNA, the CDR3 is TGTGCCAGCAGCTTAGGACAGGGAAGTCAGCCCCAGCATTTT.

The V and J genes are TRBV9 and TRBJ2-3; D is uncertain. V lost 6 bases, J lost 0 bases, and 11 bases lay in between. The CDR3 covers 14 residues. Germline V lookup: CDR1 SGDLS, CDR2 YYNGEE. As DNA, the CDR3 is TGTGCCAGCAAACCGGGCCAGAGCACAGATACGCAGTATTTT. It specifies CASKPGQSTDTQYF.

The chain recombines TRBV27 with TRBJ2-7; the D call may be TRBD1 or TRBD2 (7 bases each). Per the germline V gene, CDR1 is MNHEY and CDR2 is SMNVEV (reference sequence). The length of the CDR3 is 18 residues. V lost 0 bases to trimming and J lost 0 bases, with 18 bases between them. This CDR3 reads CASSLSPPDREGSYEQYF. The DNA for the CDR3 is TGTGCCAGCAGTTTATCGCCCCCCGACAGGGAGGGCTCCTACGAGCAGTACTTC.

This clone was counted a few times. This chain joins TRBV11-3 and TRBJ1-1; D gene unclear. The germline V gene encodes CDR1 SGHNT and CDR2 YENEEA. CDR3 size: 13 residues. Trimming cost V 1 base and J 5 bases, with 8 bases left between them. The CDR3 DNA is TGTGCCAGCAGCTTAGGAAGTTGGACTGAAGCTTTCTTT. This sequence encodes CASSLGSWTEAFF.

This rearrangement joins TRBV25-1 to TRBJ2-7, with unresolved D. The CDR3 contains 12 residues. Trimming left V 7 bases short and J 2 bases short, with 9 bases between. CDR1 is MGHDK and CDR2 is SYGVNS in the germline V gene. CDR3 in amino acids: CASNAGPYEQYF. CDR3 nucleotide sequence: TGTGCCAGCAACGCAGGCCCCTACGAGCAGTACTTC.

This clone appeared a few times. This chain links TRBV30 with TRBJ1-1; D uncertain. CDR3 length: 15 amino acids. The germline V gene encodes CDR1 GTSNPN and CDR2 SVGIG (reference sequence). Trimming removed 4 bases at V and 2 bases at J, with 17 bases between. CDR3 DNA: TGTGCCTGGAATTACCCAGGACGGGGAAACACTGAAGCTTTCTTT. Protein sequence: CAWNYPGRGNTEAFF.

This chain joins TRBV2 and TRBJ1-1, with 8 bases aligning to TRBD1. The CDR3 has 13 amino acids. Germline V lookup: CDR1 SNHLY, CDR2 FYNNEI. The ends lost 6 bases at V and 4 bases at J; junction bases unmatched: 4. The CDR3 DNA reads TGTGCCAGCAGGAGGACAGGGCCCACTGAAGCTTTCTTT. Its translation: CASRRTGPTEAFF.

The chain joins TRBV6-5 to TRBJ1-2, with a weak D call TRBD1 (5 bases). Germline V gives CDR1 MNHEY, CDR2 SVGAGI. CDR3 size: 14 residues. V lost 6 bases, J lost 2 bases, and 13 bases lay in between. DNA of the CDR3: TGTGCCAGCAGCCCGGGACTGATGAACTATGGCTACACCTTC. This gives the protein CASSPGLMNYGYTF.

The J gene is TRBJ2-5, the V gene TRBV4-1, with D perhaps TRBD2 (6 bases). The CDR3 covers 11 residues. Trimming left V 1 base short and J 9 bases short, with 6 bases between. Germline-derived CDR1 and CDR2 are MGHRA and YSYEKL. Written as DNA, the CDR3 is TGCGCCAGCAGCCAAGGCGGGGCCCAGTACTTC. Translating it yields CASSQGGAQYF.

The CDR3 sequence: CASSYTPTGCNSPLHF. Written as DNA, the CDR3 is TGTGCCAGCAGTTATACCCCGACAGGGTGTAATTCACCCCTCCACTTT. This chain joins TRBV6-7 and TRBJ1-6; 7 bases are shared with TRBD1. TRBV6-7 is an ORF for which the function is uncertain. With 3 bases clipped from V and 6 bases from J, the junction kept 8 bases outside the gene matches. The CDR3 runs to 16 residues.

The chain is built from TRBV6-4 and TRBJ1-2; D is possibly TRBD1 (6 bases). The CDR3 loop spans 17 amino acids. The germline CDR1 and CDR2 sequences are MRHNA and SNTAGT. Between the trimmed V and J ends, which lost 7 bases and 0 bases, there was a span of 21 bases. The CDR3 coding sequence is TGTGCCAGCATCCCGACCCCCCGAGACAGGCCTAACTATGGCTACACCTTC. It codes for CASIPTPRDRPNYGYTF.

The V gene is TRBV7-9, the J gene TRBJ2-5; the D gene is possibly TRBD2 (6 bases). The germline gives CDR1 SEHNR, CDR2 FQNEAQ (reference sequence). Trimming stripped 4 bases from V and 2 bases from J, with 14 bases between. The CDR3 totals 15 residues. In nucleotides, the CDR3 is TGTGCCAGCAGCTGGAGTGGTAGCGGACAAGAGACCCAGTACTTC. Its translation: CASSWSGSGQETQYF.

The chain's CDR3 is CASSLAIGAGRQPQHF. In nucleotides, the CDR3 is TGTGCCAGCAGCTTAGCGATAGGGGCAGGGCGACAGCCCCAGCATTTT. The gene calls are TRBV7-8 and TRBJ1-5, with a weak D call TRBD1 (5 bases). This CDR3 contains 16 residues. Per the germline V gene, CDR1 is SGHVS and CDR2 is FQNEAQ. Trimming removed 0 bases at V and 7 bases at J, with 16 bases between.

The chain couples TRBV9 to TRBJ1-5; no clear D gene. Germline V CDR1 and CDR2: SGDLS, YYNGEE. The V and J ends lost 0 bases and 3 bases respectively, with 7 bases between them. This CDR3 comprises 14 residues. The CDR3 coding sequence is TGTGCCAGCAGCGTAGCGGGTGACAATCAGCCCCAGCATTTT. This gives the protein CASSVAGDNQPQHF.

The chain joins TRBV7-9 to TRBJ2-5; no clear D gene. CDR1 and CDR2 (germline): SEHNR, FQNEAQ (reference sequence). The CDR3 is made up of 12 amino acids. V lost 3 bases, J lost 2 bases, and 4 bases lay in between. For the CDR3, the DNA is TGTGCCAGCAGCTTCCTACAAGAGACCCAGTACTTC. Residues: CASSFLQETQYF. The complete variable domain, with remaining parts taken from reference TRBV7-9 and TRBJ2-5, reads DTGVSQNPRHKITKRGQNVTFRCDPISEHNRLYWYRQTLGQGPEFLTYFQNEAQLEKSRLLSDRFSAERPKGSFSTLEIQRTEQGDSAMYLCASSFLQETQYFGPGTRLLVL.

The J gene is TRBJ2-3, the V gene TRBV5-4; D gene uncertain. This CDR3 has 12 residues. With 5 bases removed from V and 6 bases from J, the gap between germline ends came to 10 bases. The germline gives CDR1 SGHNT, CDR2 YYREEE (reference sequence). The CDR3 loop is CASRLLEDTQYF. CDR3 bases: TGTGCCAGCAGGCTACTTGAGGATACGCAGTATTTT.

The rearrangement uses TRBV5-8 and TRBJ2-5; 7 bases match TRBD2. The CDR3 length is 16 residues. V shed 1 base, J shed 2 bases, and the junction held 8 bases outside the gene matches. Germline CDR1 and CDR2: SGHTS and YDEGEE. For the CDR3, the DNA is TGTGCCAGCAGCTTGCTCCAGCGGGGACCACAAGAGACCCAGTACTTC. Translating it yields CASSLLQRGPQETQYF. The full variable domain, in which reference TRBV5-8 and TRBJ2-5 provide the parts outside the CDR3, is EAGVTQSPTHLIKTRGQQATLRCSPISGHTSVYWYQQALGLGLQFLLWYDEGEERNRGNFPPRFSGRQFPNYSSELNVNALELEDSALYLCASSLLQRGPQETQYFGPGTRLLVL.

The chain carries TRBV7-9 and TRBJ1-1; 7 bases agree with TRBD1. V gave up 5 bases and J gave up 4 bases; unmatched junction bases: 7. The CDR3 covers 14 residues. Per germline, CDR1 SEHNR and CDR2 FQNEAQ (reference sequence). CDR3 protein: CASSQRQGVTEAFF. As DNA, the CDR3 is TGTGCCAGCAGCCAACGTCAGGGGGTCACTGAAGCTTTCTTT.

This chain connects TRBV4-3 to TRBJ1-5; D is possibly TRBD1 (5 bases). Per germline, CDR1 LGHNA and CDR2 YSLEER. The CDR3 extends over 15 amino acids. V lost 4 bases and J lost 6, with 16 bases in between. CDR3 bases: TGCGCCAGCAGCCCAGATAGAACAGGTCGTCAGCCCCAGCATTTT. Encoded protein: CASSPDRTGRQPQHF.

The chain combines TRBV13 with TRBJ2-7, with D maybe TRBD2 (5 bases). Germline V gene lookup returns CDR1 PRHDT and CDR2 FYEKMQ (reference sequence). The V end was cut by 1 base, the J end by 6 bases, with 10 bases between. The CDR3 runs to 13 residues. The CDR3 loop reads CASSLESGIEQYF. The CDR3 coding sequence is TGTGCCAGCAGCTTAGAATCGGGGATCGAGCAGTACTTC.